The 20 T cell receptor beta chains below all came from one sample that was sequenced in a study of OX40 agonist ivuxolimab in advanced cancers. Repertoires were generated with immunoSEQ multiplex PCR, while TCRdb's copy carries only in-frame clones and drops some. The sample has approximately 60,000 clones, roughly 85% seen once. Sequencing was performed on CD4+ or CD8+ T cells sorted from blood, taken in a trial of the OX40 agonist ivuxolimab. The source is an adult with an advanced solid tumor such as melanoma, head and neck, liver or kidney cancer.

V gene TRBV11-2 combines with J gene TRBJ2-2, with a weak D call TRBD2 (6 bases). Trimming pared 0 bases from V and 3 bases from J, leaving 11 bases between. This CDR3 region has 16 residues. Per the germline V gene, CDR1 is SGHAT and CDR2 is FQNNGV. The CDR3 nucleotides are TGTGCCAGCAGCTTAGACCGGGGGTCGGACACCGGGGAGCTGTTTTTT. Amino acid sequence: CASSLDRGSDTGELFF. Using reference TRBV11-2 and TRBJ2-2 for the parts outside the CDR3, the full variable domain is EAGVAQSPRYKIIEKRQSVAFWCNPISGHATLYWYQQILGQGPKLLIQFQNNGVVDDSQLPKDRFSAERLKGVDSTLKIQPAKLEDSAVYLCASSLDRGSDTGELFFGEGSRLTVL.

Only one count was recorded for this clone. Here the CDR3 DNA reads TGTGCCAGCAGCTTAGCGGAAGTTGCCCAGTACTTC. This encodes CASSLAEVAQYF. The rearrangement uses TRBV7-9 and TRBJ2-5; D remains unclear. Trimming stripped 0 bases from V and 9 bases from J, with 8 bases between. The length of the CDR3 is 12 residues. CDR1 is SEHNR, CDR2 FQNEAQ, per germline (reference sequence). The full variable domain, completed using reference TRBV7-9 and TRBJ2-5, is DTGVSQNPRHKITKRGQNVTFRCDPISEHNRLYWYRQTLGQGPEFLTYFQNEAQLEKSRLLSDRFSAERPKGSFSTLEIQRTEQGDSAMYLCASSLAEVAQYFGPGTRLLVL.

The V call is TRBV19, the J call TRBJ1-4; D perhaps matches TRBD1 (6 bases). The germline CDR1 and CDR2 sequences are LNHDA and SQIVND (reference sequence). With 5 bases removed from V and 11 bases from J, the gap between germline ends came to 21 bases. The CDR3 loop spans 15 amino acids. The CDR3 reads CASSVQGPDSRKLFF. CDR3 coding DNA: TGTGCCAGTAGTGTTCAAGGGCCGGACAGCCGGAAACTGTTTTTT.

J is TRBJ1-1 and V is TRBV11-3, with 7 bases fitting TRBD1. Germline trimming cut 5 bases from V and 6 bases from J; bases unmatched to any gene: 6. The germline CDR1 and CDR2 sequences are SGHNT and YENEEA. The length of the CDR3 is 13 residues. The CDR3 sequence: CASSVITGAEAFF. CDR3 sequence (DNA): TGTGCCAGCAGCGTAATAACAGGGGCTGAAGCTTTCTTT.

V usage is TRBV27 and J usage is TRBJ2-7, with a tentative D call TRBD1 (6 bases). This CDR3 spans 14 amino acids. From germline, CDR1 is MNHEY and CDR2 SMNVEV (reference sequence). V lost 8 bases, J lost 5 bases, and 19 bases lay in between. The CDR3 bases are TGTGCCAGCTCAATACAGGGTTGGGAAAACGAGCAGTACTTC. Its translation is CASSIQGWENEQYF.

This clone has just a few counts. The chain carries TRBV9 and TRBJ2-3; D possibly corresponds to TRBD2 (6 bases). The V end lost 0 bases, the J end lost 5 bases, and 10 bases lay between the germline ends. This CDR3 has 14 amino acids. The V gene's germline CDR1 is SGDLS and CDR2 YYNGEE. Here the CDR3 DNA reads TGTGCCAGCAGCGTAGCGGGAGCAGGAGATACGCAGTATTTT. Its protein is CASSVAGAGDTQYF.

The genes are TRBV6-5 and TRBJ1-1; D is possibly TRBD1 (6 bases). This CDR3 is 13 amino acids long. V dropped 7 bases and J dropped 3 bases, with 12 bases sitting between them. The germline V gene has CDR1 MNHEY and CDR2 SVGAGI. The CDR3: CASTGQGDTEAFF. CDR3 in DNA: TGTGCCAGCACGGGACAAGGGGACACTGAAGCTTTCTTT.

This clone was found once. The rearrangement uses TRBV4-3 and TRBJ2-1; D is possibly TRBD2 (6 bases). V gave up 4 bases and J gave up 7 bases, with 20 bases separating them. The CDR3 length is 16 residues. Germline assignment: CDR1 LGHNA and CDR2 YSLEER. The CDR3 sequence is CASSLRRLGGENEQFF. The CDR3 coding sequence is TGCGCCAGCAGCCTAAGACGACTAGGAGGGGAGAATGAGCAGTTCTTC.

This rearrangement joins TRBV5-4 to TRBJ2-7, with D perhaps TRBD1 (5 bases). V was clipped by 5 bases and J by 2 bases, with 14 bases between them. The CDR3 runs 14 residues. Germline loops: CDR1 SGHNT, CDR2 YYREEE (reference sequence). Written as DNA, the CDR3 is TGTGCCAGCAGTTCGACTGGGGCCCCCTACGAGCAGTACTTC. It codes for CASSSTGAPYEQYF. Full variable domain (remainder filled in from reference TRBV5-4 and TRBJ2-7): ETGVTQSPTHLIKTRGQQVTLRCSSQSGHNTVSWYQQALGQGPQFIFQYYREEENGRGNFPPRFSGLQFPNYSSELNVNALELDDSALYLCASSSTGAPYEQYFGPGTRLTVT.

V usage is TRBV21-1 and J usage is TRBJ2-2; the table names TRBD1, a call not compared with the DNA. TRBV21-1 is a pseudogene segment. The CDR3 is 17 residues long. Written as DNA, the CDR3 is TGTGCCAGCAGCAGGCGGACATCGGAAAAGCACACCGGGGAGCTGTTTTTT. Its protein product is CASSRRTSEKHTGELFF.

The chain uses TRBV18 and TRBJ2-6, with D unresolved. Trimming shortened V by 3 bases and J by 2 bases, and 14 bases separated the two germline ends. This CDR3 is 17 amino acids long. In germline, CDR1 is KGHSH, CDR2 LQKENI. The CDR3 DNA follows: TGTGCCAGCTCACCGCCCAGGAGTACAGCTGGGGCCAACGTCCTGACTTTC. As protein: CASSPPRSTAGANVLTF. The full variable domain, completed using reference TRBV18 and TRBJ2-6, is NAGVMQNPRHLVRRRGQEARLRCSPMKGHSHVYWYRQLPEEGLKFMVYLQKENIIDESGMPKERFSAEFPKEGPSILRIQQVVRGDSAAYFCASSPPRSTAGANVLTFGAGSRLTVL.

This chain uses TRBV6-1 with TRBJ2-7, with a possible D match to TRBD1 (5 bases). Between the trimmed V and J ends, which lost 1 base and 3 bases, there was a span of 10 bases. Per germline, CDR1 MNHNS and CDR2 SASEGT. CDR3 size: 14 residues. This CDR3 is CASSEEAGYYEQYF. The CDR3 DNA reads as TGTGCCAGCAGTGAAGAGGCAGGGTACTACGAGCAGTACTTC.

The chain has TRBV5-6 and TRBJ1-2; D ambiguous. The CDR3 is made up of 15 amino acids. The germline V gene has CDR1 SGHDT and CDR2 YYEEEE. Trimming left V 0 bases short and J 1 base short, with 10 bases between. In DNA form, the CDR3 reads TGTGCCAGCAGCTTGGGGTCACGAGATAACTATGGCTACACCTTC. Its protein product is CASSLGSRDNYGYTF. Variable domain in full (rest from reference TRBV5-6 and TRBJ1-2): DAGVTQSPTHLIKTRGQQVTLRCSPKSGHDTVSWYQQALGQGPQFIFQYYEEEERQRGNFPDRFSGHQFPNYSSELNVNALLLGDSALYLCASSLGSRDNYGYTFGSGTRLTVV.

V is TRBV5-6 and J is TRBJ1-2; D unresolved. Trimming took 3 bases from V and 3 from J, leaving 21 bases between them. The CDR3 is made up of 17 amino acids. Germline loops: CDR1 SGHDT, CDR2 YYEEEE. The CDR3 nucleotides read TGTGCCAGCAGCTCGCCCCGGGGTCAAAAACCCCACTATGGCTACACCTTC. Encoded protein: CASSSPRGQKPHYGYTF.

This chain joins TRBV4-1 and TRBJ1-4; 8 bases fit TRBD1. The length of the CDR3 is 14 residues. V lost 7 bases, J lost 6 bases, and 7 bases stayed unmatched. The V gene's germline CDR1 is MGHRA and CDR2 YSYEKL. The chain's CDR3 is CASNRQGRDEKLFF. CDR3 nucleotide sequence: TGCGCCAGCAACCGACAGGGGAGAGATGAAAAACTGTTTTTT.

This chain uses TRBV5-1 with TRBJ1-1; D is possibly TRBD1 (5 bases). Per the germline V gene, CDR1 is SGHRS and CDR2 is YFSETQ. The CDR3 loop spans 15 amino acids. V lost 0 bases and J lost 4, with 13 bases in between. CDR3 sequence: CASSLELSGSTEAFF. The CDR3 DNA sequence: TGCGCCAGCAGCTTGGAATTATCAGGGTCCACTGAAGCTTTCTTT.

In its sample, this clone was seen a few times. V usage is TRBV12-5 and J usage is TRBJ1-2; TRBD1 might be the D (5 bases). V was pared by 7 bases and J by 4 bases, with 19 bases between. This CDR3 spans 15 amino acids. Looked up from germline, CDR1 is LGHNT and CDR2 is FRNRAP. CDR3 loop: CASAREAGNLYGYTF. For the CDR3, the DNA is TGTGCTAGTGCCCGCGAGGCAGGGAATCTCTATGGCTACACCTTC.

The chain links TRBV6-1 to TRBJ2-7; 7 bases match TRBD2. With 2 bases clipped from V and 5 bases from J, the junction kept 9 bases outside the gene matches. This CDR3 region has 15 residues. Looked up from germline, CDR1 is MNHNS and CDR2 is SASEGT. CDR3 nucleotide sequence: TGTGCCAGCAGTGAATATGGCGGGAGTAACGACGAGCAGTACTTC. This gives the protein CASSEYGGSNDEQYF.

V gene TRBV6-6 combines with J gene TRBJ1-2; TRBD1 is a possible D gene (6 bases). The CDR3 loop spans 15 amino acids. Germline CDR1 MNHNY, CDR2 SVGAGI (reference sequence). V lost 0 bases, J lost 4 bases, and 12 bases lay in between. The CDR3 nucleotides read TGTGCCAGCAGTTACTCCTACAGGGAACTCTATGGCTACACCTTC. Protein: CASSYSYRELYGYTF.

The chain has TRBV28 and TRBJ1-6; 7 nucleotides match TRBD1. CDR1 is MDHEN, CDR2 SYDVKM, per germline. The CDR3 has 15 residues. Trimming at V came to 4 bases and at J to 18 bases, leaving 18 bases not matched to a gene. CDR3 in DNA: TGTGCCAGCAGTTCGCGAATTCAAGACAGGGTGGCGACCCACTTT. It is translated as CASSSRIQDRVATHF.